This T cell receptor (beta chain) derives from a study of cytomegalovirus exposure and HLA in healthy donors. The germline gives CDR1 SGDLS, CDR2 YYNGEE. This CDR3 region has 14 residues. Trimming took 4 bases from V and 5 from J; bases not matched to a gene: 9. Data came from immunoSEQ multiplex PCR; TCRdb stores just in-frame clones and leaves some out. The sample records about 280,000 clones, about 86% being singletons. This chain joins TRBV9 and TRBJ2-7, with 7 bases aligning to TRBD1. Sequences were obtained from PBMCs. The clonotype originates from a woman aged 18-29 years in good health and CMV-seronegative. The CDR3 DNA reads as TGTGCCAGCAGCCCAAGACAGGGTTCCAACGAGCAGTACTTC. This encodes CASSPRQGSNEQYF.